The rows below give T cell receptor beta chains drawn from one sample of a study of shared clonotypes between healthy human individuals. Only in-frame clones appear in the TCRdb table, and some are missing; sequencing was by immunoSEQ multiplex PCR. This table holds 450,000 to 550,000 clones, 75% to 85% found once. The sequencing sample was made of PBMCs. These receptors were taken from a woman in her thirties or forties in good health. Some clones in this sample may be carry-over from other donors' samples. CDR3s include the opening cysteine and the closing phenylalanine or tryptophan. A D gene is named only where the DNA matches it firmly. Size values are once, few and many counts, or a class for expanded clones, and some rows have none.

V: TRBV11-3
size: .
length: 13
D: .
J: TRBJ2-5
CDR3: CASSSQEQETQYF
DNA: TGTGCCAGCAGCTCCCAAGAACAAGAGACCCAGTACTTC

V: TRBV15
size: few
length: 15
D: TRBD2
J: TRBJ2-1
CDR3: CATSRDGTNYNEQFF
DNA: TGTGCCACCAGCAGAGATGGGACTAACTACAATGAGCAGTTCTTC

V: TRBV19
size: .
length: 13
D: .
J: TRBJ2-2
CDR3: CASSGGVYGELFF
DNA: TGTGCCAGTAGTGGAGGGGTTTACGGGGAGCTGTTTTTT

V: TRBV4-3
size: once
length: 16
D: TRBD2
J: TRBJ2-2
CDR3: CASSQGLAENTGELFF
DNA: TGCGCCAGCAGCCAAGGACTAGCGGAGAACACCGGGGAGCTGTTTTTT

V: TRBV18
size: .
length: 15
D: .
J: TRBJ2-3
CDR3: CASSPYMGDADTQYF
DNA: TGTGCCAGCTCACCTTACATGGGGGATGCAGATACGCAGTATTTT

V: TRBV5-6
size: few
length: 11
D: .
J: TRBJ2-3
CDR3: CASSRTDTQYF
DNA: TGTGCCAGCAGTCGCACAGATACGCAGTATTTT

V: TRBV9
size: few
length: 16
D: .
J: TRBJ2-1
CDR3: CASSVAGGGTVNEQFF
DNA: TGTGCCAGCAGCGTAGCGGGTGGGGGGACGGTTAATGAGCAGTTCTTC

V: TRBV28
size: .
length: 14
D: .
J: TRBJ1-2
CDR3: CASSLGGEDYGYTF
DNA: TGTGCCAGCAGTTTAGGGGGTGAGGACTATGGCTACACCTTC

V: TRBV9
size: .
length: 16
D: TRBD2
J: TRBJ2-2
CDR3: CASSVLAGGVTGELFF
DNA: TGTGCCAGCAGCGTACTAGCGGGAGGGGTGACCGGGGAGCTGTTTTTT

V: TRBV19
size: .
length: 17
D: .
J: TRBJ2-1
CDR3: CASSAPPGPRGRNEQFF
DNA: TGTGCCAGTAGTGCCCCCCCGGGCCCTCGAGGAAGGAATGAGCAGTTCTTC

V: TRBV6-6
size: .
length: 13
D: .
J: TRBJ1-2
CDR3: CASSYDSVYGYTF
DNA: TGTGCCAGCAGTTATGACAGTGTCTATGGCTACACCTTC